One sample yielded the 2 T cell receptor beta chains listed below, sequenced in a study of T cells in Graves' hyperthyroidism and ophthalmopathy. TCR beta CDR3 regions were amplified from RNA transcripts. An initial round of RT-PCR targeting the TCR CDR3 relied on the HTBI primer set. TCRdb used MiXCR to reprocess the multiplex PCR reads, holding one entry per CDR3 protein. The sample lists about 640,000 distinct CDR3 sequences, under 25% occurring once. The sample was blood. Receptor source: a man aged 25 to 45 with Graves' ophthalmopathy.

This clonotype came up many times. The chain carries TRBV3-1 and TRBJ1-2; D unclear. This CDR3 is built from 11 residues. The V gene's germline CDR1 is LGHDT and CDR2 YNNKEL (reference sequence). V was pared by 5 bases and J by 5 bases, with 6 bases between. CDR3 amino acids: CASSYAYGYTF. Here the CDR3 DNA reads TGTGCCAGCAGCTATGCGTATGGCTACACCTTC.

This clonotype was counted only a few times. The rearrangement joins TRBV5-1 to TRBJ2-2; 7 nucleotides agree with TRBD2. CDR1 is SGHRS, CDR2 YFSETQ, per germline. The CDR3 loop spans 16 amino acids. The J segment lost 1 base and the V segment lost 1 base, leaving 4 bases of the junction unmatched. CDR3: CASSLWREGNTGELFF. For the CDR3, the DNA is TGCGCCAGCAGCTTGTGGAGGGAGGGGAACACCGGGGAGCTGTTTTTT.